Below, 25 T cell receptor beta chains from the same sample are listed, as sequenced in a study of blood T cell repertoires in COVID-19. TCRdb's table, derived via immunoSEQ multiplex PCR, lists solely in-frame clones and lacks some. The repertoire holds some 270,000 clones, with about 85% as singletons. Sequenced sample: peripheral blood. Receptor source: a human donor with COVID-19, enrolled during active disease. The donor label of this sample is uncertain.

This clone was found once. The chain has TRBV5-6 and TRBJ1-1; D is unresolved. Trimming left V 1 base short and J 0 bases short, with 7 bases between. Germline CDR1 is SGHDT and CDR2 is YYEEEE. The CDR3 is 14 amino acids. CDR3 region: CASSLWQLNTEAFF. The CDR3 region has the DNA TGTGCCAGCAGCTTGTGGCAACTGAACACTGAAGCTTTCTTT.

The chain recombines TRBV6-5 with TRBJ2-7, with 7 bases matching TRBD1. The V and J ends lost 8 bases and 0 bases, in that order; junction bases with no gene match: 4. The germline CDR1 and CDR2 sequences are MNHEY and SVGAGI. The CDR3 covers 13 residues. In DNA, the CDR3 is TGTGCCAGCGTCACAGGGGCCTCCTACGAGCAGTACTTC. This codes for CASVTGASYEQYF.

In this sample, this clone turned up a few times. One end of the junction is discordant with germline, which a read error may explain. The chain links TRBV7-7 to TRBJ2-1, with TRBD2 matching over 8 bases. This CDR3 contains 15 residues. Per germline, CDR1 SSHAT and CDR2 FNYEAQ (reference sequence). The CDR3 sequence: CASSPRSGSYNEQFF. CDR3 sequence (DNA): TGTGCTAGCAGCCCCCGCAGCGGGAGCTACAATGAGCAGTTCTTC. Together with reference TRBV7-7 and TRBJ2-1, the CDR3 gives the full variable domain: GAGVSQSPRYKVTKRGQDVTLRCDPISSHATLYWYQQALGQGPEFLTYFNYEAQPDKSGLPSDRFSAERPEGSISTLTIQRTEQRDSAMYRCASSPRSGSYNEQFFGPGTRLTVL.

The chain links TRBV19 to TRBJ1-5; maybe TRBD1 (6 bases). The CDR3 is 14 residues long. Trimming cost V 3 bases and J 5 bases, with 11 bases left between them. Germline V gene lookup returns CDR1 LNHDA and CDR2 SQIVND (reference sequence). The CDR3 is CASSMGGGDQPQHF. The CDR3 nucleotides read TGTGCCAGTAGTATGGGGGGGGGCGATCAGCCCCAGCATTTT.

The chain joins TRBV5-5 to TRBJ2-1; TRBD1 matches at 10 bases. V gave up 4 bases and J gave up 4 bases; unmatched junction bases: 5. Germline values: CDR1 SGHKS, CDR2 YYEKEE (reference sequence). The CDR3 has 15 residues. The CDR3, as DNA: TGTGCCAGCAGCGAGGGGACAGGGGCTTACAATGAGCAGTTCTTC. This sequence encodes CASSEGTGAYNEQFF.

V gene TRBV11-3 combines with J gene TRBJ2-7; tentatively, D is TRBD1 (8 bases). The CDR3 has 14 residues. V was shortened by 5 bases and J by 7 bases, with 18 bases between the two germline ends. Germline CDR1 is SGHNT and CDR2 is YENEEA. The CDR3 DNA reads TGTGCCAGCAGCCATTCAGGACAGGGAGGGGAGCAGTACTTC. The encoded protein is CASSHSGQGGEQYF.

This clone occurred once. The rearrangement joins TRBV7-9 to TRBJ2-1, with 8 bases identical to TRBD2. CDR1 and CDR2 (germline): SEHNR, FQNEAQ (reference sequence). V lost 5 bases to trimming and J lost 4 bases; unmatched junction nucleotides: 4. The CDR3 is made up of 14 amino acids. CDR3 sequence reads: CASSTGLDYNEQFF. CDR3 DNA: TGTGCCAGCAGCACGGGACTAGATTACAATGAGCAGTTCTTC.

The rearrangement joins TRBV21-1 to TRBJ2-1; TRBD2 was called by the table and not checked on the DNA. TRBV21-1 is labeled a pseudogene. CDR3 size: 16 residues. The CDR3 sequence is CASSKAGRVNLTWQFF. The CDR3 DNA reads TGTGCCAGCAGCAAAGCCGGGAGGGTGAATTTAACTTGGCAGTTCTTC.

The chain links TRBV6-5 to TRBJ2-1; 12 bases are a match to TRBD2. Germline V gives CDR1 MNHEY, CDR2 SVGAGI. This CDR3 has 14 residues. After removal of 7 bases from V and 7 bases from J, the junction contained 5 bases not matched to a gene. The DNA of the CDR3 is TGTGCCAGCATCCGACTAGCGGGAGTGAATGAGCAGTTCTTC. Amino acid sequence: CASIRLAGVNEQFF.

The genes are TRBV6-6 and TRBJ2-5, with 10 bases identical to TRBD2. Trimming removed 6 bases from V and 3 bases from J; junction bases left unmatched: 4. Germline-derived CDR1 and CDR2 are MNHNY and SVGAGI (reference sequence). The CDR3 spans 14 residues. CDR3 nucleotide sequence: TGTGCCAGCAGACTAGCGGGATTGGAAGAGACCCAGTACTTC. Protein sequence: CASRLAGLEETQYF.

The chain joins TRBV5-1 to TRBJ2-1; the D gene is possibly TRBD1 (5 bases). This CDR3 has 16 residues. Germline lookup yields CDR1 SGHRS and CDR2 YFSETQ. V was clipped by 0 bases and J by 4 bases, with 14 bases between them. CDR3 loop: CASSLDVAGPYNEQFF. The DNA of the CDR3 is TGCGCCAGCAGCTTGGACGTAGCAGGGCCTTACAATGAGCAGTTCTTC.

This rearrangement joins TRBV4-3 to TRBJ1-3; perhaps TRBD1 as D (6 bases). V was shortened by 0 bases and J by 0 bases, with 18 bases between the two germline ends. Germline CDR1 and CDR2: LGHNA and YSLEER. The CDR3 extends over 19 amino acids. In DNA, the CDR3 is TGCGCCAGCAGCCAAGATCTTTGGGGGGGCCCGGACTCTGGAAACACCATATATTTT. Translation gives CASSQDLWGGPDSGNTIYF.

This clone showed up just once. This sequence joins TRBV28 and TRBJ2-1, with 14 bases lining up with TRBD2. Trimming at V came to 5 bases and at J to 1 base, leaving 13 bases not matched to a gene. The length of the CDR3 is 20 residues. CDR1 MDHEN and CDR2 SYDVKM come from the germline V gene. Here the CDR3 reads CASSGGPGLAGEVSYNEQFF. The CDR3 bases are TGTGCCAGCAGTGGCGGACCGGGACTAGCGGGAGAGGTATCCTACAATGAGCAGTTCTTC.

CDR3 in amino acids: CASRNRGSGNTIYF. The CDR3 region has the DNA TGTGCCAGCAGAAACAGGGGTTCAGGGAACACCATATATTTT. The chain links TRBV7-8 to TRBJ1-3; 7 bases agree with TRBD1. The CDR3 covers 14 residues. Trimming at V came to 6 bases and at J to 7 bases, leaving 9 bases not matched to a gene. Looked up from germline, CDR1 is SGHVS and CDR2 is FQNEAQ. The whole variable domain, remainder taken from reference TRBV7-8 and TRBJ1-3, is GAGVSQSPRYKVAKRGQDVALRCDPISGHVSLFWYQQALGQGPEFLTYFQNEAQLDKSGLPSDRFFAERPEGSVSTLKIQRTQQEDSAVYLCASRNRGSGNTIYFGEGSWLTVV.

The rearrangement joins TRBV27 to TRBJ2-2; D perhaps matches TRBD1 (6 bases). CDR1 MNHEY and CDR2 SMNVEV come from the germline V gene (reference sequence). The CDR3 length is 15 residues. Trimming stripped 5 bases from V and 1 base from J, with 11 bases between. Here the CDR3 DNA reads TGTGCCAGCAGTCCTACAGGGAAGAACACCGGGGAGCTGTTTTTT. It codes for CASSPTGKNTGELFF.

The J gene is TRBJ2-3, the V gene TRBV5-1, with D maybe TRBD1 (6 bases). Germline V gene data show CDR1 as SGHRS and CDR2 as YFSETQ. The CDR3 has 16 amino acids. Trimming stripped 3 bases from V and 4 bases from J, with 18 bases between. CDR3 coding DNA: TGCGCCAGCAGCTGGGCGACAGGCCGATGGGCAGATACGCAGTATTTT. The encoded protein is CASSWATGRWADTQYF.

The chain combines TRBV27 with TRBJ1-2, with TRBD1 matching over 8 bases. Germline-derived CDR1 and CDR2 are MNHEY and SMNVEV (reference sequence). The V and J ends lost 3 bases and 4 bases, in that order; junction bases with no gene match: 13. The CDR3 has 17 residues. The CDR3 sequence is CASSFGPGTGALYGYTF. The CDR3 coding sequence is TGTGCCAGCAGTTTTGGCCCCGGGACAGGAGCCCTCTATGGCTACACCTTC.

The genes are TRBV10-3 and TRBJ2-7, with TRBD2 as a possible D gene (6 bases). The CDR3 runs to 13 residues. V was trimmed by 5 bases and J by 11 bases, leaving 19 bases between them. Per germline, CDR1 ENHRY and CDR2 SYGVKD. Written as DNA, the CDR3 is TGTGCCATCAGTACCGGGACTGAGGGCTTGGAGTACTTC. This encodes CAISTGTEGLEYF.

The CDR3 nucleotides are TGTGCCACCACCCCCGGCGGGAGGCCCTACAATGAGCAGTTCTTC. This translates into CATTPGGRPYNEQFF. This chain connects TRBV28 to TRBJ2-1, with 8 bases that match TRBD2. V shed 10 bases, J shed 2 bases, and the junction held 10 bases outside the gene matches. Germline CDR1 is MDHEN and CDR2 is SYDVKM. This CDR3 spans 15 amino acids.

In its sample, this clone was seen once. The chain carries TRBV4-1 and TRBJ2-3; TRBD2 is a possible D gene (6 bases). CDR1 and CDR2 (germline): MGHRA, YSYEKL. Trimming pared 4 bases from V and 6 bases from J, leaving 14 bases between. The CDR3 runs 14 residues. CDR3 bases: TGCGCCAGCAGCCGATCCGGGAGCGACGATACGCAGTATTTT. Translating gives CASSRSGSDDTQYF.

J is TRBJ2-7 and V is TRBV19; 8 bases match TRBD1. Per the germline V gene, CDR1 is LNHDA and CDR2 is SQIVND (reference sequence). This CDR3 spans 14 amino acids. V shed 4 bases, J shed 3 bases, and the junction held 5 bases outside the gene matches. Here the CDR3 reads CASSTRTGYYEQYF. The CDR3 region has the DNA TGTGCCAGTAGTACGCGGACAGGGTACTACGAGCAGTACTTC.

The J gene is TRBJ2-3, the V gene TRBV2; 14 nucleotides line up with TRBD2. Germline-derived CDR1 and CDR2 are SNHLY and FYNNEI. With 6 bases clipped from V and 5 bases from J, the junction kept 10 bases outside the gene matches. The CDR3 totals 17 residues. In DNA form, the CDR3 reads TGTGCCAGCAGGGGCGGGACTAGCGGGAGTCGGGTAGATACGCAGTATTTT. Its protein is CASRGGTSGSRVDTQYF. Combining the CDR3 with reference TRBV2 and TRBJ2-3 gives the whole variable domain EPEVTQTPSHQVTQMGQEVILRCVPISNHLYFYWYRQILGQKVEFLVSFYNNEISEKSEIFDDQFSVERPDGSNFTLKIRSTKLEDSAMYFCASRGGTSGSRVDTQYFGPGTRLTVL.

This rearrangement joins TRBV9 to TRBJ1-5, with D possibly matching TRBD1 (5 bases). The germline CDR1 and CDR2 sequences are SGDLS and YYNGEE. CDR3 length: 15 amino acids. V lost 3 bases to trimming and J lost 4 bases, with 14 bases between them. CDR3 in DNA: TGTGCCAGCAGCGCTACAGGTTCTAAAAATCAGCCCCAGCATTTT. Its translation: CASSATGSKNQPQHF.

The V gene is TRBV20-1, the J gene TRBJ2-7; tentatively, D is TRBD1 (6 bases). The V end lost 3 bases, the J end lost 2 bases, and 8 bases lay between the germline ends. The CDR3 runs to 12 residues. Germline CDR1 reads DFQATT; CDR2 reads SNEGSKA (reference sequence). The CDR3 nucleotides read TGCAGTGCTAGTCGACAGGCCTACGAGCAGTACTTC. Translating gives CSASRQAYEQYF.

The chain combines TRBV9 with TRBJ1-2, with 10 positions matching TRBD1. Per germline, CDR1 SGDLS and CDR2 YYNGEE. The CDR3 runs 15 residues. With V trimmed by 0 bases and J by 4 bases, 3 bases remained unmatched. The DNA of the CDR3 is TGTGCCAGCAGCGTAGAGGGACAGGGGTTCTATGGCTACACCTTC. It yields the protein CASSVEGQGFYGYTF.